One sample yielded the 10 T cell receptor beta chains listed below, sequenced in a study of blood T cell repertoires in COVID-19. Some clones are missing from TCRdb's copy, which holds only in-frame ones; the method was immunoSEQ multiplex PCR. The sample has about 35,000 clones, more than 80% seen once. The source material was peripheral blood. These receptors were collected from a human donor in a cohort sampled during active or convalescent COVID-19. The donor label of this sample is uncertain.

This chain connects TRBV6-2 or TRBV6-3 to TRBJ1-1; the D gene is possibly TRBD1 (6 bases). Between the trimmed V and J ends, which lost 6 bases and 6 bases, there was a span of 29 bases. CDR1 MNHEY and CDR2 SVGEGT come from the germline V gene. This CDR3 comprises 18 residues. The CDR3 sequence: CASSRTRQATRYGAEAFF. For the CDR3, the DNA is TGTGCCAGCAGCCGCACCAGACAGGCGACGAGATATGGCGCTGAAGCTTTCTTT.

The CDR3 loop reads CASSLTGGRELYEQYF. The CDR3, as DNA: TGTGCCAGCAGCCTCACCGGCGGCAGGGAACTTTACGAGCAGTACTTC. The chain links TRBV7-2 to TRBJ2-7, with D possibly being TRBD1 (5 bases). The ends were cut back, 5 bases at V and 4 bases at J, with 21 bases in the middle. This CDR3 region has 16 residues. Germline-derived CDR1 and CDR2 are SGHTA and FQGNSA. Complete variable domain (other parts from reference TRBV7-2 and TRBJ2-7): GAGVSQSPSNKVTEKGKDVELRCDPISGHTALYWYRQSLGQGLEFLIYFQGNSAPDKSGLPSDRFSAERTGGSVSTLTIQRTQQEDSAVYLCASSLTGGRELYEQYFGPGTRLTVT.

The V gene is TRBV29-1, the J gene TRBJ2-3; 13 bases are shared with TRBD2. The CDR3 loop spans 16 amino acids. The trim removed 1 base at V and 5 bases at J, leaving 6 bases unmatched. Looked up from germline, CDR1 is SQVTM and CDR2 is ANQGSEA. The CDR3: CSVEGLAGGPRDTQYF. The CDR3 DNA reads as TGCAGCGTTGAAGGACTAGCGGGAGGCCCTCGAGATACGCAGTATTTT.

Concerning this clone: In the same sample, other DNA sequences code for this CDR3. The chain employs TRBV7-2 and TRBJ2-5; TRBD2 matches 7 bases. V trimming: 3 bases; J trimming: 4 bases; junction bases outside the gene matches: 5. This CDR3 comprises 14 residues. Germline CDR1 and CDR2: SGHTA and FQGNSA. The CDR3 DNA sequence: TGTGCCAGCAGCTTTTCTTCGGGGGGAGAGACCCAGTACTTC. This gives the protein CASSFSSGGETQYF.

The rearrangement uses TRBV6-2 or TRBV6-3 and TRBJ2-3, with D tentatively TRBD2 (6 bases). Germline values: CDR1 MNHEY, CDR2 SVGEGT. The CDR3 has 15 amino acids. V was shortened by 2 bases and J by 3 bases, with 12 bases between the two germline ends. CDR3 DNA sequence: TGTGCCAGCAGTTACGACACTAGCTCGACAGATACGCAGTATTTT. Translated, it gives CASSYDTSSTDTQYF.

The J gene is TRBJ2-4, the V gene TRBV19; 7 bases agree with TRBD1. Germline V lookup: CDR1 LNHDA, CDR2 SQIVND (reference sequence). The CDR3 totals 13 residues. V lost 5 bases, J lost 8 bases, and 6 bases stayed unmatched. This CDR3 reads CASSGRGRDIQYF. CDR3 nucleotides: TGTGCCAGTAGTGGCAGGGGGAGAGACATTCAGTACTTC.

A note on this clone: This same CDR3 is encoded by further DNA sequences in the sample. The rearrangement joins TRBV24-1 to TRBJ2-7; 7 bases are a match to TRBD1. Germline lookup yields CDR1 KGHDR and CDR2 SFDVKD. CDR3 length equals 15 residues. V shed 3 bases, J shed 2 bases, and the junction held 6 bases outside the gene matches. The CDR3 sequence is CATSDPRDRTYEQYF. CDR3 sequence (DNA): TGTGCCACCAGTGATCCAAGGGACAGAACCTACGAGCAGTACTTC.

This chain links TRBV7-2 with TRBJ1-5; D gene unclear. V lost 5 bases, J lost 3 bases, and 8 bases lay in between. The CDR3 is 13 residues long. Germline V gene data show CDR1 as SGHTA and CDR2 as FQGNSA. The CDR3 DNA follows: TGTGCCAGCAGCGCTGCGCCCAATCAGCCCCAGCATTTT. This translates into CASSAAPNQPQHF.

The chain joins TRBV19 to TRBJ2-5; TRBD2 agrees at 16 bases. V shed 11 bases, J shed 3 bases, and the junction held 9 bases outside the gene matches. The CDR3 contains 16 residues. Germline CDR1 reads LNHDA; CDR2 reads SQIVND (reference sequence). The CDR3 region has the DNA TGTGCCCGCGGGACTAGCGGGAGGGTCGGGGAAGAGACCCAGTACTTC. Translating gives CARGTSGRVGEETQYF.

DNA of the CDR3: TGTGCCAGCAGCTTAGTGCGGGGAGGTGAGCAGTTCTTC. Translated, it gives CASSLVRGGEQFF. V usage is TRBV7-8 and J usage is TRBJ2-1; a weak D match, TRBD2 (6 bases). CDR1 is SGHVS and CDR2 is FQNEAQ in the germline V gene. The length of the CDR3 is 13 residues. Trimming cost V 1 base and J 9 bases, with 10 bases left between them.